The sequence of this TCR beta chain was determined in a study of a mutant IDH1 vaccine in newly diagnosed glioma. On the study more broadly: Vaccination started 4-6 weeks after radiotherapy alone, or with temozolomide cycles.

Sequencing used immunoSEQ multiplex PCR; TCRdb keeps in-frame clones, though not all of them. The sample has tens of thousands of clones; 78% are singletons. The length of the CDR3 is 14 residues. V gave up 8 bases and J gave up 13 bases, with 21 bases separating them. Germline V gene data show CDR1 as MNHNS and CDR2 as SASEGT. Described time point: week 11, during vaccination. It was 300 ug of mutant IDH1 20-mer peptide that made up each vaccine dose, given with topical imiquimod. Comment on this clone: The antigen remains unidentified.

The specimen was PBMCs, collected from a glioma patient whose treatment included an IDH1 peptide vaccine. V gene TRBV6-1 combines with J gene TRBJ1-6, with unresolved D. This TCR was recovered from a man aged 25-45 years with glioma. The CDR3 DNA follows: TGTGCCAGCCGAGGAGGGCAGGCGTCTAAGCCCCTCCACTTT. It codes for CASRGGQASKPLHF.